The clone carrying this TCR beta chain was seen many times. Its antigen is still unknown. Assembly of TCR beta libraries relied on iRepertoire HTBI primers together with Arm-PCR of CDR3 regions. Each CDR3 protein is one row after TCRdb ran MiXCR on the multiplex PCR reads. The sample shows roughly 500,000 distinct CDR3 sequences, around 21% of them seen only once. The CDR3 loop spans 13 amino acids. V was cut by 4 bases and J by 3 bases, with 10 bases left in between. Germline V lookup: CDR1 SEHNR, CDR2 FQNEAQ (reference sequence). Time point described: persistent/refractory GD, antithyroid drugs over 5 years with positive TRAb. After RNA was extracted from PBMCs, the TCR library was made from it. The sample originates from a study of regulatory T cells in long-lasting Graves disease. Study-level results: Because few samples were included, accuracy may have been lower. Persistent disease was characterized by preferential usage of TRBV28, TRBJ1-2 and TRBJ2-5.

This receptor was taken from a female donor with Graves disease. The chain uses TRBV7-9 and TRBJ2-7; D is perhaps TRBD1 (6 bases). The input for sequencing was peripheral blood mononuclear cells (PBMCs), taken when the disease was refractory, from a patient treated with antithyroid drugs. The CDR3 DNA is TGTGCCAGCAGCTCCGGGACACACTACGAGCAGTACTTC. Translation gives CASSSGTHYEQYF. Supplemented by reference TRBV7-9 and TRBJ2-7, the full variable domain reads DTGVSQNPRHKITKRGQNVTFRCDPISEHNRLYWYRQTLGQGPEFLTYFQNEAQLEKSRLLSDRFSAERPKGSFSTLEIQRTEQGDSAMYLCASSSGTHYEQYFGPGTRLTVT.